The sequence of this TCR beta chain was determined in a study of T cell responses to AZD1222 COVID-19 vaccine. Study-level results: Baseline seropositivity characterized only 5 to 7 AZD1222 recipients. CD4 TCRs covered the whole spike, strongest at regions 160-218 and 743-854. Close to half of spike-specific TCRs reportedly recognize unmutated variant regions.

The protocol was immunoSEQ multiplex PCR, while the TCRdb copy is restricted to in-frame clones and leaves out a portion. The sample lists more than 35,000 clones, nearly 85% occurring once. Comment on this clone: Its target is not known.

There are 15 residues in the CDR3. V dropped 0 bases and J dropped 3 bases, with 8 bases sitting between them. Germline V CDR1 and CDR2: LGHNA, YSLEER. The chain employs TRBV4-3 and TRBJ2-2; D gene uncertain. The receptor was isolated from an adult in good health. Sequencing was performed on peripheral blood, taken on day 0 of AZD1222 vaccination. CDR3 bases: TGCGCCAGCAGCCAAGAAGTTAGGCACACCGGGGAGCTGTTTTTT. Translating gives CASSQEVRHTGELFF.